This is a list of T cell receptor beta chains from one sample in a study of cytomegalovirus exposure and HLA in healthy donors. Repertoires were generated with immunoSEQ multiplex PCR, while TCRdb's copy carries only in-frame clones and drops some. Of around 130,000 clones in the sample, over 75% were seen once. Sequenced input: PBMCs. The source of these receptors is a man under 40 in good health and CMV-seronegative. CDR3s include the opening cysteine and the closing phenylalanine or tryptophan. A D gene is named only where the DNA matches it firmly. Clone size appears in some rows only: once, few, many, or a class for an expanded clone.

D gene	V gene	clone size	J gene	CDR3 protein	CDR3 DNA
TRBD1	TRBV5-5	NA	TRBJ1-2	CASSSVGTDYGYTF	TGTGCCAGCAGCTCAGTTGGGACAGACTATGGCTACACCTTC
TRBD1	TRBV9	NA	TRBJ1-3	CASSVRTGTAGGNTIYF	TGTGCCAGCAGCGTTCGGACCGGGACAGCAGGCGGAAACACCATATATTTT
TRBD1	TRBV7-8	NA	TRBJ2-5	CASSFGSDRGETQYF	TGTGCCAGCAGCTTTGGGTCCGACAGGGGAGAGACCCAGTACTTC
TRBD1	TRBV13	once	TRBJ1-2	CASSSRAGTGNYGYTF	TGTGCCAGCAGCTCAAGGGCTGGGACAGGGAATTATGGCTACACCTTC
NA	TRBV5-1	few	TRBJ1-1	CASSQWQMNTEAFF	TGCGCCAGCAGCCAGTGGCAGATGAACACTGAAGCTTTCTTT
TRBD1	TRBV6-6	NA	TRBJ1-3	CAGRTGAGNTIYF	TGTGCCGGACGGACAGGGGCTGGAAACACCATATATTTT
TRBD1	TRBV7-9	few	TRBJ1-2	CASSGYTGGTGYTF	TGTGCCAGCAGCGGTTACACAGGGGGCACTGGCTACACCTTC
NA	TRBV30	NA	TRBJ2-3	CAWRYGGNTDTQYF	TGTGCCTGGAGGTATGGCGGTAACACAGATACGCAGTATTTT
NA	TRBV13	once	TRBJ1-1	CASSLTSWNTEAFF	TGTGCCAGCAGCCTAACGTCGTGGAACACTGAAGCTTTCTTT
TRBD1	TRBV5-6	NA	TRBJ2-5	CASQRGRWETQYF	TGTGCCAGCCAAAGGGGGCGTTGGGAGACCCAGTACTTC
TRBD1	TRBV7-9	NA	TRBJ2-1	CASRKKSGTDYNEQFF	TGTGCCAGCAGAAAAAAATCCGGGACAGACTACAATGAGCAGTTCTTC
TRBD1	TRBV6-5	NA	TRBJ1-1	CASNLDRDTEAFF	TGTGCCAGCAATCTGGACAGGGACACTGAAGCTTTCTTT
TRBD1	TRBV18	NA	TRBJ1-1	CASSPSTGVFTEAFF	TGTGCCAGCTCACCAAGCACAGGGGTTTTCACTGAAGCTTTCTTT
TRBD1	TRBV11-2	NA	TRBJ1-2	CASSQGQGSAGYTF	TGTGCCAGCAGCCAGGGACAGGGTTCGGCTGGCTACACCTTC
TRBD1	TRBV29-1	NA	TRBJ2-7	CSVGGDRTGVLYEQYF	TGCAGCGTTGGGGGGGACCGGACAGGGGTTCTCTACGAGCAGTACTTC
NA	TRBV7-7	NA	TRBJ2-2	CASSRAGTNTGELFF	TGTGCTAGCAGTCGAGCGGGTACGAACACCGGGGAGCTGTTTTTT
NA	TRBV28	NA	TRBJ2-2	CATTRQNTGELFF	TGTGCCACCACGAGACAGAACACCGGGGAGCTGTTTTTT
TRBD2	TRBV5-1	NA	TRBJ2-7	CASSFGTSGGYEQYF	TGCGCCAGCAGTTTTGGGACTAGCGGGGGGTACGAGCAGTACTTC
TRBD2	TRBV7-6	NA	TRBJ2-1	CASSLVAGGPNEQFF	TGTGCCAGCAGCTTAGTTGCGGGGGGACCCAATGAGCAGTTCTTC
NA	TRBV11-2	NA	TRBJ2-5	CASSPSRDWVWGETQYF	TGTGCCAGCAGCCCGAGCCGGGACTGGGTCTGGGGAGAGACCCAGTACTTC
NA	TRBV9	NA	TRBJ2-1	CASSTPKAGSSYNEQFF	TGTGCCAGCAGCACTCCCAAGGCCGGGTCTTCCTACAATGAGCAGTTCTTC
TRBD1	TRBV4-3	NA	TRBJ2-3	CASSPDRDPTDTQYF	TGCGCCAGCAGCCCCGACAGGGACCCCACAGATACGCAGTATTTT
NA	TRBV5-5	NA	TRBJ1-1	CASSLVAQGLNTEAFF	TGTGCCAGCAGCTTGGTTGCACAGGGTCTGAACACTGAAGCTTTCTTT
NA	TRBV2	NA	TRBJ2-2	CASRPDRLTGELFF	TGTGCCAGCAGACCAGACAGGCTCACCGGGGAGCTGTTTTTT
NA	TRBV19	NA	TRBJ2-7	CATSTRAGFYEQYF	TGTGCCACGTCCACCCGGGCAGGGTTCTACGAGCAGTACTTC
NA	TRBV5-6	NA	TRBJ2-7	CASSLLTNEQYF	TGTGCCAGCAGCTTGCTTACTAACGAGCAGTACTTC
TRBD2	TRBV4-3	few	TRBJ2-7	CASSQAWGGTAYEQYF	TGCGCCAGCAGCCAGGCCTGGGGGGGGACGGCCTACGAGCAGTACTTC
NA	TRBV19	NA	TRBJ1-5	CATGSRNQPQHF	TGTGCCACCGGGAGTCGCAATCAGCCCCAGCATTTT
NA	TRBV10-3	NA	TRBJ2-7	CAISESTGSHEQYF	TGTGCCATCAGTGAGTCAACAGGGAGCCACGAGCAGTACTTC
TRBD1	TRBV6-6	few	TRBJ1-1	CASSYSRGGEITEAFF	TGTGCCAGCAGTTACTCGAGAGGGGGCGAAATCACTGAAGCTTTCTTT
TRBD2	TRBV5-4	NA	TRBJ2-7	CASSLGASGGAYEQYF	TGTGCCAGCAGCTTGGGGGCTAGCGGGGGGGCCTACGAGCAGTACTTC
NA	TRBV18	NA	TRBJ2-3	CASSPTSGTDTQYF	TGTGCCAGCTCACCGACTAGTGGCACAGATACGCAGTATTTT
NA	TRBV27	NA	TRBJ2-1	CASSWTNNNEQFF	TGTGCCAGCAGTTGGACTAACAACAATGAGCAGTTCTTC
TRBD1	TRBV6-5	NA	TRBJ1-5	CASNPGQGISQPQHF	TGTGCCAGCAATCCCGGACAGGGCATCTCTCAGCCCCAGCATTTT
TRBD2	TRBV2	NA	TRBJ2-1	CASLAGGPDNEQFF	TGTGCCAGTCTAGCGGGAGGGCCGGACAATGAGCAGTTCTTC
TRBD1	TRBV4-1	NA	TRBJ1-4	CASSPGDRVFEKLFF	TGCGCCAGCAGCCCCGGGGACAGGGTATTTGAAAAACTGTTTTTT
NA	TRBV6-5	NA	TRBJ1-3	CASSLKLSGNTIYF	TGTGCCAGCAGTTTAAAGCTCTCTGGAAACACCATATATTTT
TRBD2	TRBV7-9	NA	TRBJ2-3	CASPGLAGEIGTDTQYF	TGTGCCAGCCCGGGACTAGCGGGAGAGATTGGCACAGATACGCAGTATTTT
TRBD1	TRBV29-1	NA	TRBJ1-3	CSLRQGDTIYF	TGCAGCCTACGACAGGGGGACACCATATATTTT
TRBD2	TRBV5-1	NA	TRBJ2-7	CASSRTSGRQNEQYF	TGCGCCAGCAGCAGGACTAGCGGGAGGCAAAACGAGCAGTACTTC
TRBD1	TRBV5-1	once	TRBJ1-1	CASSTRTGAIEAFF	TGCGCCAGCAGCACCAGGACAGGGGCCATTGAAGCTTTCTTT
NA	TRBV27	NA	TRBJ2-7	CASSTTRGEQYF	TGTGCCAGCAGTACTACAAGGGGCGAGCAGTACTTC
TRBD1	TRBV7-9	NA	TRBJ2-2	CASSHTGATGELFF	TGTGCCAGCAGCCATACAGGGGCGACCGGGGAGCTGTTTTTT
TRBD2	TRBV4-2	NA	TRBJ2-1	CASSQGTSGSYNEQFF	TGTGCCAGCAGCCAGGGGACTAGCGGGTCCTACAATGAGCAGTTCTTC
TRBD1	TRBV7-9	NA	TRBJ2-5	CASSLRGQYLGETQYF	TGTGCCAGCAGCTTAAGGGGACAGTACTTGGGGGAGACCCAGTACTTC
TRBD2	TRBV6-5	NA	TRBJ2-1	CASSTGLAVGNEQFF	TGTGCCAGCAGTACCGGACTAGCAGTGGGGAATGAGCAGTTCTTC
NA	TRBV27	few	TRBJ1-2	CASYGLPYGYTF	TGTGCCAGCTACGGGTTGCCCTATGGCTACACCTTC
NA	TRBV4-1	NA	TRBJ1-5	CASSQDRTSFWPQHF	TGCGCCAGCAGCCAAGATCGGACAAGCTTTTGGCCCCAGCATTTT
TRBD1	TRBV2	NA	TRBJ2-2	CASGRTGANTGELFF	TGTGCCAGTGGGAGGACAGGGGCGAACACCGGGGAGCTGTTTTTT
NA	TRBV5-1	NA	TRBJ2-1	CASSLGQAAHNEQFF	TGCGCCAGCAGCTTGGGACAGGCGGCCCACAATGAGCAGTTCTTC
NA	TRBV29-1	NA	TRBJ2-1	CSAFGTEQFF	TGCAGCGCTTTCGGGACAGAGCAGTTCTTC